This record looks at one T cell receptor beta chain sequence and its context. Clones were sequenced by immunoSEQ multiplex PCR, and TCRdb holds only the in-frame ones, with some missing. Of approximately 140,000 clones listed, more than 90% are singletons. This record belongs to a study of control samples from healthy donors and cancer patients. Trimming pared 2 bases from V and 1 base from J, leaving 14 bases between. Germline-derived CDR1 and CDR2 are MNHNY and SVGAGI (reference sequence). The CDR3 is made up of 16 amino acids. The source is a man younger than 40 in good health. This rearrangement joins TRBV6-6 to TRBJ2-5; D possibly corresponds to TRBD1 (5 bases). Sample: blood. In nucleotides, the CDR3 is TGTGCCAGCAGTTACCCGTCAAAGGGGATCCAAGAGACCCAGTACTTC. Residues: CASSYPSKGIQETQYF.